The next 10 T cell receptor beta chains were all read from a single sample in a study of T-cell reconstitution after alpha-beta-depleted transplantation in children. Unique molecular identifiers were incorporated into the prepared TCRbeta library. TCRdb re-called the PCR reads through MiXCR, storing one row per CDR3 protein. Of 600,000 to 800,000 distinct CDR3 sequences listed, 13% are singletons. The input for sequencing was PBMCs, taken before TCRalphabeta/CD19-depleted stem cell transplant. The source of these receptors is a girl aged 2-10 years with congenital amegakaryocytic thrombocytopenia, due to receive a stem cell transplant.

This clonotype was recorded a few times. For the CDR3, the DNA is TGCAGTGCTAGACCCTTTGGACTAGCGGACACCGGGGAGCTGTTTTTT. Its protein is CSARPFGLADTGELFF. The rearrangement uses TRBV20-1 and TRBJ2-2; TRBD2 matches 10 bases. The germline gives CDR1 DFQATT, CDR2 SNEGSKA (reference sequence). Germline trimming cut 2 bases from V and 3 bases from J; bases unmatched to any gene: 6. The CDR3 spans 16 residues.

The rearrangement joins TRBV5-1 to TRBJ2-1; TRBD2 matches at 7 bases. V lost 0 bases, J lost 3 bases, and 3 bases stayed unmatched. This CDR3 is built from 15 residues. Looked up from germline, CDR1 is SGHRS and CDR2 is YFSETQ. This chain's CDR3 is CASSLAAGHYNEQFF. The CDR3 nucleotides are TGCGCCAGCAGCTTGGCAGCGGGGCACTACAATGAGCAGTTCTTC.

The V gene is TRBV7-2, the J gene TRBJ2-2, with 7 bases matching TRBD2. With 5 bases clipped from V and 0 bases from J, the junction kept 9 bases outside the gene matches. This CDR3 contains 17 residues. The germline CDR1 and CDR2 sequences are SGHTA and FQGNSA. CDR3: CASSGEAGLTNTGELFF. The CDR3 nucleotides read TGTGCCAGCAGCGGAGAAGCGGGACTTACGAACACCGGGGAGCTGTTTTTT.

This clonotype was observed at least ten times. This chain uses TRBV5-6 with TRBJ2-1, with 10 bases aligning to TRBD2. V was clipped by 2 bases and J by 0 bases; unmatched bases: 5. CDR1 SGHDT and CDR2 YYEEEE come from the germline V gene. The CDR3 extends over 17 amino acids. The CDR3 loop is CASSFLIAGGSYNEQFF. Written as DNA, the CDR3 is TGTGCCAGCAGCTTTCTCATAGCGGGAGGCTCCTACAATGAGCAGTTCTTC. The variable domain in full, with the rest retrieved from reference TRBV5-6 and TRBJ2-1, is DAGVTQSPTHLIKTRGQQVTLRCSPKSGHDTVSWYQQALGQGPQFIFQYYEEEERQRGNFPDRFSGHQFPNYSSELNVNALLLGDSALYLCASSFLIAGGSYNEQFFGPGTRLTVL.

The chain combines TRBV12-3 or TRBV12-4 with TRBJ2-7; no firm D call. This CDR3 comprises 13 residues. V lost 4 bases to trimming and J lost 0 bases, with 7 bases between them. This chain's CDR3 is CASSYVNSYEQYF. CDR3 sequence (DNA): TGTGCCAGCAGTTATGTCAACTCCTACGAGCAGTACTTC.

The CDR3 is CASSLGSGGEETQYF. Here the CDR3 DNA reads TGCGCCAGCAGCTTGGGGTCAGGGGGCGAGGAGACCCAGTACTTC. The rearrangement joins TRBV5-1 to TRBJ2-5; 8 positions agree with TRBD1. CDR3 length equals 15 residues. The germline V gene has CDR1 SGHRS and CDR2 YFSETQ. The V segment lost 0 bases and the J segment 5 bases; nucleotides outside the gene matches: 6.

To note about this clonotype: A much larger clone differs by one base, so this may be a read error. The rearrangement joins TRBV5-1 to TRBJ1-1; TRBD1 agrees at 9 bases. CDR3 length: 15 amino acids. Germline V gene sequence: CDR1 SGHRS, CDR2 YFSETQ. CDR3 residues: CASSLGDRENIEAFF. The DNA for the CDR3 is TGCGCCAGCAGCTTGGGGGACAGGGAGAACATTGAAGCTTTCTTT.

In this sample, this clonotype turned up a few times. V is TRBV19 and J is TRBJ2-1; a weak D match, TRBD2 (5 bases). Trimming shortened V by 1 base and J by 2 bases, and 6 bases separated the two germline ends. Germline V gene data show CDR1 as LNHDA and CDR2 as SQIVND (reference sequence). The CDR3 totals 14 residues. CDR3 protein: CASSIGTPYNEQFF. As DNA, the CDR3 is TGTGCCAGTAGTATAGGGACTCCCTACAATGAGCAGTTCTTC.

In its sample, this clonotype was seen many times. The chain combines TRBV7-8 with TRBJ1-1, with TRBD1 identical over 12 bases. V lost 6 bases, J lost 7 bases, and 21 bases stayed unmatched. Germline V gene data show CDR1 as SGHVS and CDR2 as FQNEAQ. This CDR3 is 19 amino acids long. This chain's CDR3 is CASSPGSGYGTGGDGEAFF. The CDR3 region has the DNA TGTGCCAGCAGTCCGGGTTCGGGGTACGGGACAGGGGGCGATGGTGAAGCTTTCTTT.

The sample holds many counts of this clonotype. The V gene is TRBV5-1, the J gene TRBJ2-2, with unresolved D. Trimming took off 0 bases at V and 6 bases at J, with 6 bases between the two ends. CDR3 size: 13 residues. The germline V gene has CDR1 SGHRS and CDR2 YFSETQ. The CDR3 DNA follows: TGCGCCAGCAGCTTGGCGGTAGCCGGGGAGCTGTTTTTT. This encodes CASSLAVAGELFF.